This TCR beta chain was identified in a study of CD8+ T cells in alopecia areata. Extraction of RNA preceded its reverse transcription into cDNA, which served as the sequencing template. Using immunoSEQ multiplex PCR, the repertoire was profiled, and TCRdb retains in-frame clones only, with some absent. In the table there are a few hundred thousand clones, around 64% of which are singletons. Treatment of the sample: oral pan-JAK inhibitor, 5-10 mg twice daily. The sample consisted of CD4+ T cells sorted from blood, taken between weeks 51 and 54, from a patient treated with tofacitinib. This TCR was recovered from a human donor with alopecia areata.

CDR3 sequence (DNA): TGCGCCAGCAGCTTGGAGCTAGCGGGGGTCAAAAACATTCAGTACTTC. It translates to CASSLELAGVKNIQYF. The rearrangement uses TRBV5-1 and TRBJ2-4; TRBD2 matches 10 bases. Germline V gene sequence: CDR1 SGHRS, CDR2 YFSETQ. CDR3 length: 16 residues. The trim removed 0 bases at V and 3 bases at J, leaving 3 bases unmatched.